The sample holds a few counts of the clone carrying this T cell receptor beta chain. Its antigen is unidentified. These data are taken from a study of early T cells in non-severe SARS-CoV-2 infection. On the study more broadly: The authors sequenced bulk RNA from unsorted whole blood, leaving chains unpaired.

Unique molecular identifiers were affixed to single, distinct cDNA molecules. TCRdb reprocessed the 5' RACE reads with MiXCR, giving one entry per CDR3 protein. The sample lists tens of thousands of distinct CDR3 sequences, 3.5% to 5.5% occurring once. The CDR3 is 15 residues long. CDR1 SGHVS and CDR2 FNYEAQ come from the germline V gene. After removal of 0 bases from V and 3 bases from J, the junction contained 4 bases not matched to a gene. Overall study findings and caveats: Matching with VDJdb favored anti-spike CD8 responses (missing private and CD4 specificities).

Material for sequencing was whole blood. The chain uses TRBV7-6 and TRBJ2-7; 8 bases line up with TRBD2. The sequence came from an adult who was a healthcare worker with PCR-confirmed SARS-CoV-2 infection or an uninfected control (not recorded which). CDR3: CASSLAGGGLYEQYF. The CDR3 nucleotides are TGTGCCAGCAGCTTAGCGGGCGGGGGGCTCTACGAGCAGTACTTC.